A selection of T cell receptor beta chains follows, all from one sample in a study of cytomegalovirus exposure and HLA in healthy donors. Sequenced by immunoSEQ multiplex PCR; TCRdb stores in-frame clones only, minus some. The sample records 150,000 or so clones, 70% to 80% being singletons. Sequences were obtained from PBMCs. All receptors derive from a man in his thirties or forties in good health and CMV-seropositive. CDR3s include the opening cysteine and the closing phenylalanine or tryptophan. A D gene is named only where the DNA matches it firmly. Rows may omit the clone size; those that give it use once, few, many or a size class.

V	J	size	D	CDR3	DNA
TRBV6-1	TRBJ1-5	-	-	CASSEGGLPTQPQHF	TGTGCCAGCAGTGAGGGAGGGCTACCCACTCAGCCCCAGCATTTT
TRBV27	TRBJ1-5	-	TRBD1	CASSLQGAIQPQHF	TGTGCCAGCAGTCTACAGGGGGCAATTCAGCCCCAGCATTTT
TRBV6-6	TRBJ1-6	-	-	CASSSLSGSPLHF	TGTGCCAGCAGTTCTCTCTCGGGTTCACCCCTCCACTTT
TRBV28	TRBJ1-1	-	-	CASSHLWEAFF	TGTGCCAGCAGTCACTTATGGGAAGCTTTCTTT
TRBV5-6	TRBJ2-7	-	-	CASSLPGNAYEQYF	TGTGCCAGCAGCTTGCCGGGGAATGCCTACGAGCAGTACTTC
TRBV7-8	TRBJ2-3	-	TRBD2	CASSPRLAGGPTDTQYF	TGTGCCAGCAGCCCCCGACTAGCGGGAGGGCCAACAGATACGCAGTATTTT
TRBV28	TRBJ2-7	few	-	CASSSGTVSYEQYF	TGTGCCAGCAGCTCCGGGACTGTTTCCTACGAGCAGTACTTC
TRBV30	TRBJ1-3	-	TRBD1	CAWSIRQGGSGNTIYF	TGTGCCTGGAGTATCAGACAGGGGGGCTCTGGAAACACCATATATTTT
TRBV4-1	TRBJ1-3	-	-	CASSQESGGGGNTIYF	TGCGCCAGCAGCCAAGAATCCGGGGGAGGTGGAAACACCATATATTTT
TRBV15	TRBJ1-5	-	-	CATSRDRVGNQPQHF	TGTGCCACCAGCAGAGACAGGGTGGGCAATCAGCCCCAGCATTTT
TRBV28	TRBJ2-2	-	TRBD1	CASTRRTGYTEELFF	TGTGCCAGCACTCGCCGGACAGGATACACCGAGGAGCTGTTTTTT
TRBV5-4	TRBJ2-1	few	TRBD1	CASSSSTGGMYNEQFF	TGTGCCAGCAGCTCCTCGACAGGGGGGATGTACAATGAGCAGTTCTTC
TRBV29-1	TRBJ2-7	-	TRBD2	CSVEASGGRSYEQYF	TGCAGCGTTGAAGCTAGCGGGGGGCGGTCCTACGAGCAGTACTTC
TRBV5-4	TRBJ2-3	few	-	CASSLGDITDTQYF	TGTGCCAGCAGCTTAGGGGATATCACAGATACGCAGTATTTT
TRBV4-1	TRBJ1-5	-	-	CASSQATVRNQPQHF	TGCGCCAGCAGCCAGGCGACAGTACGTAATCAGCCCCAGCATTTT
TRBV2	TRBJ2-3	few	TRBD2	CASSASGVTDTQYF	TGTGCCAGCAGTGCAAGCGGGGTAACAGATACGCAGTATTTT
TRBV18	TRBJ2-3	few	TRBD1	CASSPGQGIDSDTQYF	TGTGCCAGCTCACCAGGACAGGGGATAGATTCAGATACGCAGTATTTT
TRBV7-9	TRBJ1-5	-	-	CASSSSNDGNQPQHF	TGTGCCAGCAGCTCCTCTAATGATGGCAATCAGCCCCAGCATTTT
TRBV27	TRBJ2-2	few	TRBD2	CASSLPGGNQGTGELFF	TGTGCCAGCAGTTTGCCGGGGGGGAACCAGGGGACCGGGGAGCTGTTTTTT
TRBV5-1	TRBJ2-1	-	TRBD2	CASSPTGSGTYNEQFF	TGCGCCAGCAGCCCGACTGGGAGCGGGACTTACAATGAGCAGTTCTTC
TRBV9	TRBJ1-4	-	TRBD1	CASSVEGTGEKLFF	TGTGCCAGCAGCGTAGAGGGGACAGGGGAAAAACTGTTTTTT
TRBV7-2	TRBJ2-2	-	-	CASSFVGASTGELFF	TGTGCCAGCAGCTTCGTGGGGGCTTCCACCGGGGAGCTGTTTTTT
TRBV6-5	TRBJ2-7	-	TRBD2	CASSTTSGGREQYF	TGTGCCAGCAGCACGACTAGCGGGGGACGGGAGCAGTACTTC
TRBV7-9	TRBJ2-1	-	-	CASALVISGRNEQFF	TGTGCCAGTGCCCTAGTAATTAGCGGTCGGAATGAGCAGTTCTTC
TRBV9	TRBJ1-6	few	TRBD1	CASSALNRGNSPLHF	TGTGCCAGCAGCGCTCTAAACAGGGGCAATTCACCCCTCCACTTT
TRBV9	TRBJ2-3	-	TRBD1	CASSVGQGGTDTQYF	TGTGCCAGCAGCGTAGGACAGGGTGGAACAGATACGCAGTATTTT
TRBV7-6	TRBJ1-6	-	TRBD1	CASSLTGGDYNSPLHF	TGTGCCAGCAGCTTGACAGGGGGCGACTATAATTCACCCCTCCACTTT
TRBV28	TRBJ2-5	once	-	CASSFQQETQYF	TGTGCCAGCAGTTTTCAACAAGAGACCCAGTACTTC
TRBV28	TRBJ2-7	-	TRBD2	CASSRRSSGSLEQYF	TGTGCCAGCAGCCGGCGCTCTAGCGGGAGTCTCGAGCAGTACTTC
TRBV7-2	TRBJ2-1	-	-	CASSLFRGNNEQFF	TGTGCCAGCAGCTTATTTCGGGGTAACAATGAGCAGTTCTTC
TRBV4-2	TRBJ1-1	-	TRBD1	CASSQEIGGALYTEAFF	TGTGCCAGCAGCCAAGAGATAGGGGGCGCGTTGTACACTGAAGCTTTCTTT
TRBV20-1	TRBJ1-1	-	-	CSARDRVAAFF	TGCAGTGCTAGAGACAGGGTGGCGGCTTTCTTT
TRBV13	TRBJ2-7	-	TRBD1	CASSSHWTGGDDEQYF	TGTGCCAGCAGCTCGCACTGGACAGGGGGCGACGACGAGCAGTACTTC
TRBV6-5	TRBJ2-7	-	TRBD2	CASRPTSGDSYEQYF	TGTGCCAGCAGACCTACTAGCGGGGATTCCTACGAGCAGTACTTC
TRBV5-1	TRBJ2-1	-	TRBD2	CASSPPGTSGMNEQFF	TGCGCCAGCAGCCCGCCCGGGACTAGCGGGATGAATGAGCAGTTCTTC
TRBV7-9	TRBJ2-7	-	TRBD1	CASSFGTASYEQYF	TGTGCCAGCAGCTTCGGGACAGCCTCCTACGAGCAGTACTTC
TRBV27	TRBJ1-2	-	-	CASSSTDSRRGYTF	TGTGCCAGCAGTTCAACGGACAGTCGTCGGGGCTACACCTTC
TRBV7-9	TRBJ1-1	-	-	CSSSSLEAFF	TGTTCCAGCAGCTCTCTGGAAGCTTTCTTT
TRBV6-1	TRBJ1-1	-	-	CASSDSGRGSPEAFF	TGTGCCAGCAGTGATTCGGGCAGGGGATCCCCTGAAGCTTTCTTT
TRBV6-5	TRBJ1-2	-	-	CASFHRDSNYGYTF	TGTGCCAGCTTCCACCGGGATTCTAACTATGGCTACACCTTC
TRBV11-3	TRBJ2-5	-	TRBD2	CASSLGTTETQYF	TGTGCCAGCAGCTTGGGGACTACAGAGACCCAGTACTTC
TRBV5-6	TRBJ2-2	few	TRBD1	CASSFGTGYTGELFF	TGTGCCAGCAGCTTCGGGACAGGGTACACCGGGGAGCTGTTTTTT
TRBV11-2	TRBJ1-5	-	TRBD1	CASSLGGADQPQHF	TGTGCCAGCAGCCTAGGGGGCGCAGATCAGCCCCAGCATTTT
TRBV4-1	TRBJ1-2	-	-	CASSQSPGTEKHVYTF	TGCGCCAGCAGCCAGTCGCCCGGAACAGAGAAACATGTCTACACCTTC
TRBV18	TRBJ1-5	-	-	CASSPAGGNQPQHF	TGTGCCAGCTCACCAGCCGGGGGCAATCAGCCCCAGCATTTT
TRBV7-2	TRBJ1-5	-	-	CASSLEGSGSSPQHF	TGTGCCAGCAGCTTAGAGGGGTCCGGTTCCTCGCCCCAGCATTTT
TRBV14	TRBJ1-1	-	-	CASSQTAAGEAFF	TGTGCCAGCAGCCAAACCGCGGCGGGTGAAGCTTTCTTT
TRBV5-1	TRBJ1-2	-	-	CASSSDPRSDYGYTF	TGCGCCAGCAGCTCCGACCCCCGGAGCGACTATGGCTACACCTTC
TRBV10-3	TRBJ2-2	-	-	CAIRPDRTGELFF	TGTGCCATCAGGCCTGATCGGACCGGGGAGCTGTTTTTT
TRBV7-6	TRBJ1-1	-	-	CLGTLNTEAFF	TGTTTGGGCACCTTAAACACTGAAGCTTTCTTT
TRBV6-1	TRBJ2-5	-	-	CASSEDGGYQETQYF	TGTGCCAGCAGTGAAGATGGCGGTTACCAAGAGACCCAGTACTTC
TRBV19	TRBJ1-1	-	-	CASGVLNTEAFF	TGTGCCAGCGGGGTCCTTAACACTGAAGCTTTCTTT
TRBV10-3	TRBJ2-1	-	-	CAISAPTDNEQFF	TGTGCCATCAGTGCCCCGACAGACAATGAGCAGTTCTTC
TRBV19	TRBJ1-1	-	TRBD1	CASSRQGARNTEAFF	TGTGCCAGCTCCAGACAGGGGGCGCGGAACACTGAAGCTTTCTTT
TRBV7-2	TRBJ2-3	-	-	CASSAGPLTDTQYF	TGTGCCAGCAGCGCAGGGCCTCTCACAGATACGCAGTATTTT
TRBV6-5	TRBJ2-1	-	TRBD1	CASRPGQSKIEQFF	TGTGCCAGCAGGCCGGGACAGAGCAAGATTGAGCAGTTCTTC
TRBV30	TRBJ2-2	few	-	CACALAETANTGELFF	TGTGCCTGTGCCTTAGCGGAGACCGCGAACACCGGGGAGCTGTTTTTT
TRBV19	TRBJ2-3	-	-	CASSTDWGTDTQYF	TGTGCCAGTAGTACCGACTGGGGCACAGATACGCAGTATTTT